This TCR beta chain emerged from a study of blood T cell repertoires in COVID-19 (dated by TCRdb to 2020 to 2021). In the study overall: Samples from collaborators originated in the United States, Italy and Spain and spanned both the acute and convalescent phases of COVID-19. The prospective study material was composed of cDNA or gDNA derived from T cells, B-cell-depleted T cells, or PBMCs. Deeply sampled blood TCRbeta repertoires from subjects exposed to, actively infected with, or recovered from COVID-19 were included in the dataset. A freely available public database, intended as a resource for researchers studying the immune response to SARS-CoV-2, is where the repertoires were released. The samples were drawn from two sources: the first 160 participants of the ongoing ImmuneRACE study, and over 950 subjects contributed by 6 global collaborators. Sample metadata almost always included a de-identified subject ID, COVID-19 status, age in years and sex. Where HLA class I and class II types were available, the types were taken from metadata supplied by the sample provider, not from assay-based typing. Results the study describes overall, beyond this receptor: How much clinical and demographic metadata was included differed by source and by participant, and the metadata was provided uncurated.

As encoded in the germline V gene, CDR1 is MNHEY while CDR2 is SVGAGI. The junction shows trimming of 7 bases on V and 6 bases on J, and the gene matches do not reach 14 bases of it. The cysteine opens and the phenylalanine closes a CDR3 of 15 amino acids. Just CDR3 DNA is preserved here, 45 bases in frame from base 1. This clone was recorded a few times. No cognate antigen has been identified for it. Base-call qualities are not available, and no considerably larger clone is one nucleotide away. TCRbeta CDR3 regions were amplified from genomic DNA by means of the immunoSEQ Assay, a bias-controlled multiplex PCR. Per the source publication's procedure: The number of nucleated cells in each sample was estimated by amplification of reference gene primers within the assay. To quantify the absolute abundance of each unique TCRbeta CDR3 rearrangement, sequence reads were collapsed and filtered. Productive Simpson clonality was computed per sample as the square root of Simpson's diversity index over productive rearrangements. TCRdb re-hosts the immuneACCESS table, in-frame sequences only. Its copies lack some clones; in the studies checked, an unresolved V gene accounts for under half of them, and the cause for the rest is not known. Clone size and the V and J calls come from that table; the DNA yielded D and trimming. In this sample the table shows about 120,000 clones, around 78% of which occur a single time. The ten largest clones add up to 2.3% of the sample.

Collaborating institutions collected whole blood in K2EDTA tubes following their own protocols. For TCRbeta analysis, collaborator samples were shipped as frozen whole blood, as isolated PBMCs, or as DNA extracted from either sample type. The rearrangement combines TRBV6-5 with TRBJ1-2; 7 bases in the middle match TRBD1. Sequencing was carried out using peripheral blood. The TCR sequence derives from a man in his 70s with acute or convalescent COVID-19. CDR3 protein: CASIFTTGMSNGYTF. Read as DNA, the sequence is TGTGCCAGCATATTCACGACAGGGATGTCGAATGGCTACACCTTC.